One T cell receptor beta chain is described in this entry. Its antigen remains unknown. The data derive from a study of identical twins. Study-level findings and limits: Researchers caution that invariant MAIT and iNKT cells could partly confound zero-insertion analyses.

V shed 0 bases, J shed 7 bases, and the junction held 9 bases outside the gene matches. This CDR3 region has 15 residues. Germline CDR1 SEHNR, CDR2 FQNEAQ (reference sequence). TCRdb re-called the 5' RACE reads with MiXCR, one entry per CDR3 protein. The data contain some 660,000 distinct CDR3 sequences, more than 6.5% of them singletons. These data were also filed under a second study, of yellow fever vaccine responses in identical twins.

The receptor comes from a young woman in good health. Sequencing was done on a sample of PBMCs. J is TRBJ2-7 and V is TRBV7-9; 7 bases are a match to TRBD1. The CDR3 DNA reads TGTGCCAGCAGCTTAGCCGGGACAGATTTTTGGGAGCAGTACTTC. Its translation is CASSLAGTDFWEQYF.